The 27 T cell receptor beta chains below all came from one sample that was sequenced in a study of early T cells in non-severe SARS-CoV-2 infection. From the 5' RACE reads, TCRdb called clonotypes with MiXCR, one entry per CDR3 protein. The repertoire has more than 85,000 distinct CDR3 sequences, 16% of them found once; the top ten carry approximately 5.1%. The material was whole blood, obtained at baseline. The source is an adult who was a healthcare worker with PCR-confirmed SARS-CoV-2 infection or an uninfected control (not recorded which).

This clonotype was detected a few times. CDR3 region: CASSQDRGYEQYF. In nucleotides, the CDR3 is TGCGCCAGCAGCCAAGATCGGGGCTACGAGCAGTACTTC. The gene calls are TRBV4-3 and TRBJ2-7; perhaps TRBD2 as D (5 bases). This CDR3 has 13 residues. In germline, CDR1 is LGHNA, CDR2 YSLEER. The germline V and J ends were trimmed by 0 bases and 3 bases, with 6 bases remaining between them.

This clonotype was detected a few times. The chain recombines TRBV19 with TRBJ2-1, with TRBD2 matching 7 bases. Germline values: CDR1 LNHDA, CDR2 SQIVND (reference sequence). CDR3 length: 14 residues. The V segment lost 3 bases and the J segment 3 bases; nucleotides outside the gene matches: 2. The CDR3 coding sequence is TGTGCCAGTAGTATCGGACTAGTCTACAATGAGCAGTTCTTC. Translated, it gives CASSIGLVYNEQFF.

This rearrangement joins TRBV29-1 to TRBJ2-7; 7 bases map to TRBD2. With V trimmed by 4 bases and J by 2 bases, 5 bases remained unmatched. From germline, CDR1 is SQVTM and CDR2 ANQGSEA. The CDR3 length is 13 residues. The CDR3 loop is CSVGRTSPYEQYF. DNA of the CDR3: TGCAGCGTTGGGAGGACTAGTCCCTACGAGCAGTACTTC.

The chain carries TRBV12-3 or TRBV12-4 and TRBJ2-7; 9 bases line up with TRBD2. The CDR3 totals 15 residues. With V trimmed by 6 bases and J by 2 bases, 8 bases remained unmatched. The DNA for the CDR3 is TGTGCCAGCAGCCCGACTAGCGGATACCCCTACGAGCAGTACTTC. It specifies CASSPTSGYPYEQYF.

This clonotype was seen a handful of times. V gene TRBV7-9 combines with J gene TRBJ2-5, with 8 nucleotides matching TRBD2. CDR3 size: 16 residues. The ends lost 5 bases at V and 1 base at J; junction bases unmatched: 9. CDR1 and CDR2 from the germline V gene are SEHNR and FQNEAQ (reference sequence). CDR3 nucleotide sequence: TGTGCCAGCAGCAAAGGGACTAGGCGGGCCCAAGAGACCCAGTACTTC. Its translation is CASSKGTRRAQETQYF.

This clonotype was observed a handful of times. The rearrangement links TRBV10-3 to TRBJ2-7; D may be TRBD1 or TRBD2 (5 bases each). V lost 9 bases, J lost 2 bases, and 14 bases lay in between. The CDR3 extends over 13 amino acids. Germline lookup yields CDR1 ENHRY and CDR2 SYGVKD. The CDR3 region has the DNA TGTGCCATTGGGGACCCCAAAGCCTACGAGCAGTACTTC. This codes for CAIGDPKAYEQYF.

The V call is TRBV11-2, the J call TRBJ1-2, with D unclear. This CDR3 is built from 14 residues. Looked up from germline, CDR1 is SGHAT and CDR2 is FQNNGV. Deletions cut 0 bases from V and 6 bases from J, with 11 bases between. CDR3 sequence: CASSLDMSLNGYTF. The CDR3 DNA is TGTGCCAGCAGCTTAGATATGAGTCTTAATGGCTACACCTTC.

There are a few counts of this clonotype. The gene calls are TRBV20-1 and TRBJ2-4; D may be TRBD1 (6 bases). CDR3 size: 13 residues. Per germline, CDR1 DFQATT and CDR2 SNEGSKA (reference sequence). Trimming took off 5 bases at V and 2 bases at J, with 10 bases between the two ends. The CDR3 DNA follows: TGCAGTGCTGAGAGGGGGACCAAAAACATTCAGTACTTC. Protein: CSAERGTKNIQYF.

This clonotype was found a few times. The genes are TRBV20-1 and TRBJ2-1, with unresolved D. This CDR3 is built from 17 residues. The germline CDR1 and CDR2 sequences are DFQATT and SNEGSKA (reference sequence). The V end lost 0 bases, the J end lost 3 bases, and 18 bases lay between the germline ends. The CDR3 sequence is CSARDQSTSFYYNEQFF. CDR3 nucleotides: TGCAGTGCTAGAGACCAATCGACCTCATTTTACTACAATGAGCAGTTCTTC.

This clonotype occurred a few times. The chain combines TRBV20-1 with TRBJ2-7; 7 nucleotides agree with TRBD1. Looked up from germline, CDR1 is DFQATT and CDR2 is SNEGSKA (reference sequence). The CDR3 has 15 residues. V lost 1 base, J lost 2 bases, and 8 bases stayed unmatched. The CDR3 sequence is CSARVPGQWAYEQYF. The CDR3, as DNA: TGCAGTGCTAGAGTCCCGGGACAGTGGGCCTACGAGCAGTACTTC.

This clonotype was counted a few times. The chain has TRBV7-6 and TRBJ2-1; the D call may be TRBD1 or TRBD2 (6 bases each). Trimming stripped 3 bases from V and 7 bases from J, with 16 bases between. Germline values: CDR1 SGHVS, CDR2 FNYEAQ. The CDR3 sequence is 15 residues long. The CDR3 is CASSFGGGPENEQFF. The CDR3 coding sequence is TGTGCCAGCAGCTTCGGGGGCGGGCCAGAGAATGAGCAGTTCTTC.

V is TRBV6-1 and J is TRBJ2-7; 8 bases match TRBD1. The CDR3 covers 15 residues. The germline gives CDR1 MNHNS, CDR2 SASEGT. V gave up 0 bases and J gave up 7 bases; unmatched junction bases: 8. The CDR3 loop reads CASSEADREISEQYF. The CDR3 DNA sequence: TGTGCCAGCAGTGAAGCGGACAGGGAGATCTCGGAGCAGTACTTC.

The V call is TRBV20-1, the J call TRBJ2-7; TRBD2 matches at 11 bases. The CDR3 runs 15 residues. V gave up 3 bases and J gave up 3 bases; unmatched junction bases: 7. Germline assignment: CDR1 DFQATT and CDR2 SNEGSKA (reference sequence). Here the CDR3 DNA reads TGCAGTGCTAGGGGTAGCGGGAGGGCCTACTACGAGCAGTACTTC. This encodes CSARGSGRAYYEQYF.

This clonotype has only a few counts. The V gene is TRBV12-3 or TRBV12-4, the J gene TRBJ2-3; D gene ambiguous. This CDR3 comprises 14 residues. V was cut by 3 bases and J by 0 bases, with 7 bases left in between. The CDR3 coding sequence is TGTGCCAGCAGTTTTGGGGTTAGCACAGATACGCAGTATTTT. This translates into CASSFGVSTDTQYF.

This clonotype was seen a handful of times. The chain employs TRBV21-1 and TRBJ2-5; the D call TRBD1 from the table was never checked on the DNA. TRBV21-1 is an annotated pseudogene. This CDR3 comprises 13 residues. CDR3 residues: CASRMSGTETQYF. The CDR3 DNA reads as TGTGCCAGCAGAATGTCCGGGACAGAGACCCAGTACTTC.

Details on this clonotype: An end of the junction differs from the germline gene, which may be a read error. The V gene is TRBV12-3 or TRBV12-4, the J gene TRBJ2-7; 7 bases are a match to TRBD2. This CDR3 is built from 13 residues. CDR3 nucleotide sequence: TGTGCCAGCAGTCTAGCGGCATCCTACGAGCAGTACTTC. Translated, it gives CASSLAASYEQYF.

The chain recombines TRBV7-9 with TRBJ1-4, with 7 bases that match TRBD1. The germline CDR1 and CDR2 sequences are SEHNR and FQNEAQ (reference sequence). This CDR3 comprises 15 residues. V trimming: 5 bases; J trimming: 5 bases; junction bases outside the gene matches: 8. CDR3 in DNA: TGTGCCAGCAGCCGGGCCGGGACAGAAAATGAAAAACTGTTTTTT. It is translated as CASSRAGTENEKLFF.

As concerns this clonotype: An end of the junction does not agree with germline; a read error may underlie this. The chain carries TRBV7-9 and TRBJ2-7; D is undetermined. Germline lookup yields CDR1 SEHNR and CDR2 FQNEAQ (reference sequence). This CDR3 has 13 residues. CDR3 protein: CASSLPNRGRYFF. DNA for the CDR3: TGTGCCAGCAGCTTACCTAACCGAGGTCGGTATTTCTTC.

This clonotype was observed once. The junction shows a germline mismatch at one end, possibly a read error. This chain uses TRBV14 with TRBJ2-2; D possibly corresponds to TRBD2 (5 bases). The CDR3 has 12 amino acids. Germline values: CDR1 SGHDN, CDR2 FVKESK. CDR3 loop: CASSQETGELFF. The CDR3 bases are TGTGCCAGCAGCCAAGAGACCGGGGAGCTCTTTTTT.

This clonotype was recorded many times. The J gene is TRBJ2-7, the V gene TRBV20-1, with 9 bases that match TRBD2. From germline, CDR1 is DFQATT and CDR2 SNEGSKA (reference sequence). The CDR3 has 17 residues. J lost 1 base, V lost 2 bases, and 12 bases had no gene match. The CDR3 DNA sequence: TGCAGTGCTAGATTGGCGGGAGGGCCCTCCACTTCCTACGAGCAGTACTTC. This encodes CSARLAGGPSTSYEQYF.

This clonotype was picked up many times. V is TRBV18 and J is TRBJ2-1; D unclear. This CDR3 has 14 amino acids. V dropped 2 bases and J dropped 8 bases, with 13 bases sitting between them. The V gene's germline CDR1 is KGHSH and CDR2 LQKENI. The CDR3 DNA sequence: TGTGCCAGCTCACCAGAGACCTATGATGATGAGCAGTTCTTC. The encoded protein is CASSPETYDDEQFF.

The chain uses TRBV20-1 and TRBJ2-1, with D unclear. Trimming pared 3 bases from V and 5 bases from J, leaving 8 bases between. The CDR3 is 12 residues long. From germline, CDR1 is DFQATT and CDR2 SNEGSKA (reference sequence). The CDR3 protein is CSASDEDNEQFF. In DNA, the CDR3 is TGCAGTGCTAGTGACGAAGACAATGAGCAGTTCTTC.

V gene TRBV12-3 or TRBV12-4 combines with J gene TRBJ2-1; 9 bases are a match to TRBD2. Trimming at V came to 6 bases and at J to 8 bases, leaving 8 bases not matched to a gene. CDR3 length: 14 residues. The CDR3 sequence: CASRGLAGTHEQFF. CDR3 DNA sequence: TGTGCCAGCAGGGGGCTAGCGGGGACGCATGAGCAGTTCTTC.

The chain is built from TRBV6-2 or TRBV6-3 and TRBJ2-1, with unresolved D. Per germline, CDR1 MNHEY and CDR2 SVGEGT. The CDR3 sequence is 13 residues long. The germline V and J ends were trimmed by 6 bases and 8 bases, with 14 bases remaining between them. CDR3 DNA sequence: TGTGCCAGCAGGACCAGAGTCGGCTATGAGCAGTTCTTC. Amino acids: CASRTRVGYEQFF.

A few counts support this clonotype. The chain employs TRBV4-3 and TRBJ2-5; 7 bases are a match to TRBD1. V lost 2 bases, J lost 5 bases, and 5 bases stayed unmatched. This CDR3 has 14 residues. CDR1 LGHNA and CDR2 YSLEER come from the germline V gene. For the CDR3, the DNA is TGCGCCAGCAGCCAAAAACAGGGGTGGGAGACCCAGTACTTC. Translating gives CASSQKQGWETQYF.

The chain is built from TRBV6-2 or TRBV6-3 and TRBJ2-3; 13 bases line up with TRBD2. Losses at the gene ends were 5 bases for V and 10 bases for J; bases not matched to a gene: 12. Germline assignment: CDR1 MNHEY and CDR2 SVGEGT. This CDR3 has 16 residues. CDR3 in DNA: TGTGCCAGCAGTCCGTCGGGGACTAGCGGGATTTCTGCGCAGTATTTT. This sequence encodes CASSPSGTSGISAQYF.

This clonotype was recorded only once. V gene TRBV28 combines with J gene TRBJ2-3; D unresolved. The V gene lost 5 bases and the J gene lost 1 base, with 16 bases spanning the gap. The V gene's germline CDR1 is MDHEN and CDR2 SYDVKM. The CDR3 consists of 16 residues. CDR3 protein: CASSRSMFGRTDTQYF. The CDR3 coding sequence is TGTGCCAGCAGTAGGTCAATGTTCGGCCGCACAGATACGCAGTATTTT.